This T cell receptor beta chain derives from a study of cytomegalovirus exposure and HLA in healthy donors. With 0 bases clipped from V and 2 bases from J, the junction kept 2 bases outside the gene matches. CDR3 length equals 15 residues. CDR1 SGHKS and CDR2 YYEKEE come from the germline V gene (reference sequence). The PCR employed 60 Vbeta primers together with 13 Jbeta primers. The data were produced by immunoSEQ multiplex PCR, yet TCRdb's version contains in-frame clones alone and is incomplete. The data contain roughly 140,000 clones, approximately 83% of them singletons. V and J are TRBV5-5 and TRBJ2-7; 10 bases map to TRBD2. This sequence was found in a woman aged 35 to 49 in good health and CMV-seronegative. Sequenced: PBMCs. The chain's CDR3 is CASSLDLAGAYEQYF. CDR3 sequence (DNA): TGTGCCAGCAGCTTGGATCTAGCGGGGGCCTACGAGCAGTACTTC.